This T cell receptor beta chain was sequenced in a study of T cells in Graves' hyperthyroidism and ophthalmopathy. Ophthalmopathy patients showed a Clinical Activity Score of at least 3, NOSPECS grade of at least 4 and duration under 3 months. Exclusions: uncontrolled infection, other autoimmune disease, pregnancy, lactation. The V gene end was trimmed by 6 bases and the J gene end by 6 bases; junction bases not matched to a gene: 11. CDR1 and CDR2 from the germline V gene are DFQATT and SNEGSKA (reference sequence). CDR3 size: 14 residues. Amplified TCR beta CDR3 regions came from RNA transcripts. Primed by the HTBI set, a first-round RT-PCR was run on the TCR CDR3. TCRdb ran MiXCR on the multiplex PCR reads and lists one entry per CDR3 protein. The table shows roughly 650,000 distinct CDR3 sequences, with more than 15% occurring only once.

This TCR was recovered from a woman in her 40s with Graves' ophthalmopathy. The sequencing sample was made of blood. The chain has TRBV20-1 and TRBJ2-1, with 7 bases identical to TRBD2. For the CDR3, the DNA is TGCAGTGCCCCGGGACTAAGGTCTACCAATGAGCAGTTCTTC. This encodes CSAPGLRSTNEQFF.